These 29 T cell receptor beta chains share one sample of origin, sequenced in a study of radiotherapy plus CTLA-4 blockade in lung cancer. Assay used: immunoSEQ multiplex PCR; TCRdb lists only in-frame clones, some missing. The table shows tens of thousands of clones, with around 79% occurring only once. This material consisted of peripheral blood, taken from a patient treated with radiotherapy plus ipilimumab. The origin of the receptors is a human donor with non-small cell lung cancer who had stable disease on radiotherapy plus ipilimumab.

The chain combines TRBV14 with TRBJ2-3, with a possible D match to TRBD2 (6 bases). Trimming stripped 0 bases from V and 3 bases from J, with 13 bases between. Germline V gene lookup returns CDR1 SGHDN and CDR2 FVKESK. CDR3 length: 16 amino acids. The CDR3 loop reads CASSQEARLATDTQYF. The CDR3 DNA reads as TGTGCCAGCAGCCAAGAAGCTCGGCTAGCGACAGATACGCAGTATTTT.

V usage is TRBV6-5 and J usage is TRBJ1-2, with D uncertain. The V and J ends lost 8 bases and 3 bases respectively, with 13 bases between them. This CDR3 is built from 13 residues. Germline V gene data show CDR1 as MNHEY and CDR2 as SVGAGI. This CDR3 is CASDHGIHYGYTF. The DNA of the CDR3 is TGTGCCAGCGACCACGGCATTCACTATGGCTACACCTTC.

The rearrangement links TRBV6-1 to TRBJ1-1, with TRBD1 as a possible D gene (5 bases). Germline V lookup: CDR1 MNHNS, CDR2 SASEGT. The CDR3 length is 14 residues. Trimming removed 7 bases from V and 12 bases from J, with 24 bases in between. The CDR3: CASIDLGLNPGTFF. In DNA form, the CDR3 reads TGTGCCAGCATAGACTTGGGGCTCAACCCTGGGACTTTCTTT.

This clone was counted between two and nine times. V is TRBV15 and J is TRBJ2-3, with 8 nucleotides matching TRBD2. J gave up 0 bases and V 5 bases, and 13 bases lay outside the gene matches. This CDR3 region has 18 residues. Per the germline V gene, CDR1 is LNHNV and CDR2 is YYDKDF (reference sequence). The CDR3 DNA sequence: TGTGCCACCAGCGGGGATCGGGGGGGGCCGCGGAGCACAGATACGCAGTATTTT. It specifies CATSGDRGGPRSTDTQYF.

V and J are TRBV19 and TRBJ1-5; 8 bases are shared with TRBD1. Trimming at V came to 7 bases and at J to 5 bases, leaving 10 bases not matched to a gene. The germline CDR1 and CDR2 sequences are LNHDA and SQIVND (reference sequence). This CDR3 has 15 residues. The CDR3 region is CASKPSDRVYQPQHF. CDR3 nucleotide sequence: TGTGCCAGTAAACCATCGGACAGGGTATATCAGCCCCAGCATTTT.

The CDR3 region is CASSEEGQPQHF. CDR3 coding DNA: TGTGCCAGCAGTGAAGAAGGACAGCCCCAGCATTTT. The chain couples TRBV6-1 to TRBJ1-5, with unresolved D. Germline CDR1 reads MNHNS; CDR2 reads SASEGT. Trimming pared 1 base from V and 7 bases from J, leaving 5 bases between. The CDR3 runs 12 residues.

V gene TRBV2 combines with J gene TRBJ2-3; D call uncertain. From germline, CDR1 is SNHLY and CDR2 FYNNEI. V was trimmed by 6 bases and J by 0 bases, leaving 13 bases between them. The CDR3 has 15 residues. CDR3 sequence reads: CASRGILSSTDTQYF. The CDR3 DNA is TGTGCCAGCAGGGGTATCCTATCTAGCACAGATACGCAGTATTTT.

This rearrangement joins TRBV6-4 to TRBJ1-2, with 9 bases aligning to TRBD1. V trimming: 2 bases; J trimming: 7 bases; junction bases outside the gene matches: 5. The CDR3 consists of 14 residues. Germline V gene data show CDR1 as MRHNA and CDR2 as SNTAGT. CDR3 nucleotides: TGTGCCAGCAGTGACCAAGACAGGGGGTTTGGCTACACCTTC. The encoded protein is CASSDQDRGFGYTF.

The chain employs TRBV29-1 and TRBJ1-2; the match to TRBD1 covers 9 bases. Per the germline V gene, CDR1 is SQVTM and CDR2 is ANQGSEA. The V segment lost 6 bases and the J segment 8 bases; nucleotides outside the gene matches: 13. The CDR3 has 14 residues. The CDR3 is CSVDPGQGLNGYTF. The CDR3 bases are TGCAGCGTAGATCCGGGACAGGGTTTGAACGGCTACACCTTC.

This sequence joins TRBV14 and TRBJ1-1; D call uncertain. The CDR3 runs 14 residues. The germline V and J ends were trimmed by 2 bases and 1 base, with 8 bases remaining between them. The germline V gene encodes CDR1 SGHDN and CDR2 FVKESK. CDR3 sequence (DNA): TGTGCCAGCAGCCAATTCAGAGGGAACACTGAAGCTTTCTTT. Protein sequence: CASSQFRGNTEAFF.

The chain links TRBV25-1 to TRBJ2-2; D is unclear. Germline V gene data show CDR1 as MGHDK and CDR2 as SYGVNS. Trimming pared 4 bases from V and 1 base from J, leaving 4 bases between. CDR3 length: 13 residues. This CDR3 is CASSAKNTGELFF. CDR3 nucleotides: TGTGCCAGCAGTGCTAAGAACACCGGGGAGCTGTTTTTT.

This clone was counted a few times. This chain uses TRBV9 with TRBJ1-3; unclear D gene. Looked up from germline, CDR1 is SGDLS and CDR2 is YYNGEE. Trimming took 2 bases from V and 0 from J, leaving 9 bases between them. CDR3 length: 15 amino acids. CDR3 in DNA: TGTGCCAGCAGCGTGGGAGTCGACTCTGGAAACACCATATATTTT. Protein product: CASSVGVDSGNTIYF.

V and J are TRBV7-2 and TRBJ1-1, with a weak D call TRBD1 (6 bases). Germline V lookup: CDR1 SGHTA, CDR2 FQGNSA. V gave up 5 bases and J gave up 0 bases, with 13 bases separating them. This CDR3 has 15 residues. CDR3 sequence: CASSVTGVMNTEAFF. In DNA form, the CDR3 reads TGTGCCAGCAGCGTGACAGGAGTCATGAACACTGAAGCTTTCTTT.

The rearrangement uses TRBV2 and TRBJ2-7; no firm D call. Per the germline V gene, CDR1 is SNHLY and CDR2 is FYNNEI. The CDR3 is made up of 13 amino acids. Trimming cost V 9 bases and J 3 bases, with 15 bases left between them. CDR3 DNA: TGTGCCAGTGCTCCCGCAGGCAGCTACGAGCAGTACTTC. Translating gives CASAPAGSYEQYF.

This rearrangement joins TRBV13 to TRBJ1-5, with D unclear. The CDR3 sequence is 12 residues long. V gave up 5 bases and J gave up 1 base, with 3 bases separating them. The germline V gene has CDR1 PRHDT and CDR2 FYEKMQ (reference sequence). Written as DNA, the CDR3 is TGTGCCAGCAGCAACAGCAATCAGCCCCAGCATTTT. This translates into CASSNSNQPQHF.

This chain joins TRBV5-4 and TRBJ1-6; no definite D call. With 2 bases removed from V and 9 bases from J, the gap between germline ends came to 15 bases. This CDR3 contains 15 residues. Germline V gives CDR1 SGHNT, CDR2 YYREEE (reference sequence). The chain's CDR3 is CASSFGGRVRSPLHF. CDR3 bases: TGTGCCAGCAGCTTTGGAGGGAGGGTGCGTTCACCCCTCCACTTT.

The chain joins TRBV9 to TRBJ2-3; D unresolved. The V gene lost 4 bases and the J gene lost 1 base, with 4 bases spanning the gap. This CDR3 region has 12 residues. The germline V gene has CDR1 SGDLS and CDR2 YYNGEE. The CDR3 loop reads CASSSRTDTQYF. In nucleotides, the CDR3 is TGTGCCAGCAGCTCCCGCACAGATACGCAGTATTTT.

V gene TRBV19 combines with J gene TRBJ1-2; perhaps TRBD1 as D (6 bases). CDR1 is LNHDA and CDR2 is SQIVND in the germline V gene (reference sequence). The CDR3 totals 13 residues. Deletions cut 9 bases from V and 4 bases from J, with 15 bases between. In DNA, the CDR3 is TGTGCCAGCTCCTCACAGGGTAGCTATGGCTACACCTTC. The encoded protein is CASSSQGSYGYTF.

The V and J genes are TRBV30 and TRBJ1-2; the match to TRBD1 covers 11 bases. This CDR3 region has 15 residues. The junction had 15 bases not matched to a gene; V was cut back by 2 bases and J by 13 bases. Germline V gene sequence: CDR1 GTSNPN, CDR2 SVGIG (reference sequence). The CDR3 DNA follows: TGTGCCTGGAGTTTAGGGGTCCGGGACAGGGGGAGTCCCACCTTC. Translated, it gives CAWSLGVRDRGSPTF.

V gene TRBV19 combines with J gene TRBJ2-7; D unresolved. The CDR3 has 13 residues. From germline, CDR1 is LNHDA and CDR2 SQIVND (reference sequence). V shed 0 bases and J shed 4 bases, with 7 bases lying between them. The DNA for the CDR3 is TGTGCCAGTAGTATAGAAGATGGTTACGAGCAGTACTTC. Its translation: CASSIEDGYEQYF.

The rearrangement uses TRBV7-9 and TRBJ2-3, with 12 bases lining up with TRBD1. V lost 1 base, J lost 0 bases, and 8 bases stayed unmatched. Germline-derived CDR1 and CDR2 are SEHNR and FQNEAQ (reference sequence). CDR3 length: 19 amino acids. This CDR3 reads CASSLVGTGGFGSTDTQYF. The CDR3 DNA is TGTGCCAGCAGCTTAGTAGGGACAGGGGGCTTCGGAAGCACAGATACGCAGTATTTT. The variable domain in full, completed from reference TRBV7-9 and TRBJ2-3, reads DTGVSQNPRHKITKRGQNVTFRCDPISEHNRLYWYRQTLGQGPEFLTYFQNEAQLEKSRLLSDRFSAERPKGSFSTLEIQRTEQGDSAMYLCASSLVGTGGFGSTDTQYFGPGTRLTVL.

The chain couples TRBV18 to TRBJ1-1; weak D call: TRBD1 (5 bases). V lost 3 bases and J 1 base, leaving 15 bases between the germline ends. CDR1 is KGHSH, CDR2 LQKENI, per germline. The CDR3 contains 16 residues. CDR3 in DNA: TGTGCCAGCTCACCGGCGGTGGGCCAGGGGAACACTGAAGCTTTCTTT. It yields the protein CASSPAVGQGNTEAFF.

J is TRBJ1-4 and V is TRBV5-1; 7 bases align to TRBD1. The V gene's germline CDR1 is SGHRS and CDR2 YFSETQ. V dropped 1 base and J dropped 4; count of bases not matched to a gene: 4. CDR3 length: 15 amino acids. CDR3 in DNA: TGCGCCAGCAGCTTGTGGACAGGCATTAATGAAAAACTGTTTTTT. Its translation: CASSLWTGINEKLFF. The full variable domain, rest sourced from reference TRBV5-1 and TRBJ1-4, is KAGVTQTPRYLIKTRGQQVTLSCSPISGHRSVSWYQQTPGQGLQFLFEYFSETQRNKGNFPGRFSGRQFSNSRSEMNVSTLELGDSALYLCASSLWTGINEKLFFGSGTQLSVL.

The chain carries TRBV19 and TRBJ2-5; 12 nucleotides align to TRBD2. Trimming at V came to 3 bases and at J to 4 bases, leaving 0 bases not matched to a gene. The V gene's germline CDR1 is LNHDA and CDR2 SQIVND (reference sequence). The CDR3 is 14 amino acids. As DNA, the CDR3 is TGTGCCAGTAGTATGGGACTAGCGGGAGAGACCCAGTACTTC. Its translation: CASSMGLAGETQYF.

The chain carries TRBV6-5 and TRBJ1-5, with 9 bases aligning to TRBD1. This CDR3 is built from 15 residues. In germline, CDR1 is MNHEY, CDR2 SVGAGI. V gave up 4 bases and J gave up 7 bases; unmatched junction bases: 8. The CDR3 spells CASSFSQGADQPQHF. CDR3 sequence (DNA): TGTGCCAGCAGTTTTTCACAGGGGGCAGACCAGCCCCAGCATTTT.

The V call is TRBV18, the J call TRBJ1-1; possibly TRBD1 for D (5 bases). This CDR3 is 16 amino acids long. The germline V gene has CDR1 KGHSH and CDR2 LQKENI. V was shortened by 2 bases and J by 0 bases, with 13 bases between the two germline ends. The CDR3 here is CASSPGVGVMNTEAFF. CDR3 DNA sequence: TGTGCCAGCTCACCAGGGGTAGGGGTTATGAACACTGAAGCTTTCTTT. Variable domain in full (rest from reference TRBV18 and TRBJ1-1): NAGVMQNPRHLVRRRGQEARLRCSPMKGHSHVYWYRQLPEEGLKFMVYLQKENIIDESGMPKERFSAEFPKEGPSILRIQQVVRGDSAAYFCASSPGVGVMNTEAFFGQGTRLTVV.

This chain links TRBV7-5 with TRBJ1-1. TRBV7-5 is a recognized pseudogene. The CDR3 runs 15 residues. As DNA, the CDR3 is TGTGTCAGAAGCTTAGAGCGGGGCAGGGACACTGAAGCTTTCTTT. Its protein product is CVRSLERGRDTEAFF.

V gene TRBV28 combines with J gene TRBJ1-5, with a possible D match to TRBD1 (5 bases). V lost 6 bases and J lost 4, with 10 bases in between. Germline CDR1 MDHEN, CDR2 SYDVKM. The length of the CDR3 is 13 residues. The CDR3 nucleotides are TGTGCCAGCAGGGTGGGGACGAATCAGCCCCAGCATTTT. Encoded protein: CASRVGTNQPQHF.

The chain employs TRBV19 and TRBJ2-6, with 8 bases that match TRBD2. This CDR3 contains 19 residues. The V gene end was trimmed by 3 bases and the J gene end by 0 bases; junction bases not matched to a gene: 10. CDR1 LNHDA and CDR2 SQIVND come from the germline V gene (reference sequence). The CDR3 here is CASSIPFGGARSGANVLTF. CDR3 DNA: TGTGCCAGTAGTATCCCCTTCGGGGGGGCCCGCTCTGGGGCCAACGTCCTGACTTTC.